This entry lists 17 T cell receptor beta chains sequenced from one sample in a study of cytomegalovirus exposure and HLA in healthy donors. Both 60 Vbeta primers and 13 Jbeta primers went into the PCR. Only in-frame clones appear in the TCRdb table, and some are missing; sequencing was by immunoSEQ multiplex PCR. This table lists approximately 47,000 clones. The specimen sequenced was PBMCs. All receptors come from a male donor in good health and CMV-seronegative.

The chain couples TRBV18 to TRBJ1-2; 8 positions agree with TRBD1. The CDR3 has 15 residues. Germline-derived CDR1 and CDR2 are KGHSH and LQKENI. Trimming at V came to 2 bases and at J to 4 bases, leaving 6 bases not matched to a gene. This CDR3 is CASSPGTGRGYGYTF. CDR3 DNA: TGTGCCAGCTCACCAGGGACAGGTCGGGGCTATGGCTACACCTTC.

The gene calls are TRBV15 and TRBJ1-2; TRBD1 aligns across 8 bases. J lost 7 bases, V lost 3 bases, and 4 bases had no gene match. There are 13 residues in the CDR3. Per germline, CDR1 LNHNV and CDR2 YYDKDF (reference sequence). The CDR3 is CATSRTGASGYTF. CDR3 nucleotide sequence: TGTGCCACCAGCAGGACAGGGGCGTCTGGCTACACCTTC.

The V call is TRBV30, the J call TRBJ1-1; D gene unclear. Germline loops: CDR1 GTSNPN, CDR2 SVGIG (reference sequence). Trimming pared 1 base from V and 1 base from J, leaving 7 bases between. The CDR3 sequence is 13 residues long. The DNA of the CDR3 is TGTGCCTGGAGTGCCACCGGGAACACTGAAGCTTTCTTT. Its translation is CAWSATGNTEAFF.

The rearrangement links TRBV5-1 to TRBJ1-1; perhaps TRBD1 as D (6 bases). CDR3 size: 15 residues. V gave up 4 bases and J gave up 1 base, with 14 bases separating them. Germline values: CDR1 SGHRS, CDR2 YFSETQ. The CDR3 bases are TGCGCCAGCAGCCTGCGGACAGAGGGGAACACTGAAGCTTTCTTT. Amino acids: CASSLRTEGNTEAFF.

The chain combines TRBV10-3 with TRBJ2-6; a possible D gene is TRBD2 (5 bases). This CDR3 spans 15 amino acids. The germline V gene has CDR1 ENHRY and CDR2 SYGVKD. The V end lost 3 bases, the J end lost 6 bases, and 12 bases lay between the germline ends. For the CDR3, the DNA is TGTGCCATCAGTGACATTACTAGGATGGCCAACGTCCTGACTTTC. Translating it yields CAISDITRMANVLTF.

The V call is TRBV5-1, the J call TRBJ1-2; no reliable D call. V was shortened by 4 bases and J by 2 bases, with 9 bases between the two germline ends. Germline CDR1 and CDR2: SGHRS and YFSETQ. The CDR3 contains 13 residues. The CDR3 sequence: CASSPDINYGYTF. The CDR3 DNA sequence: TGCGCCAGCAGCCCCGACATAAACTATGGCTACACCTTC.

The chain employs TRBV10-2 and TRBJ2-7, with 11 bases identical to TRBD1. Germline V gene lookup returns CDR1 WSHSY and CDR2 SAAADI. There are 15 residues in the CDR3. The J segment lost 4 bases and the V segment lost 7 bases, leaving 9 bases of the junction unmatched. CDR3 protein: CASNPGQGARYEQYF. The CDR3 DNA is TGCGCCAGCAACCCCGGACAGGGGGCGCGATACGAGCAGTACTTC.

This chain joins TRBV21-1 and TRBJ1-3; the tabulated D call, TRBD1, remains unverified against the DNA. TRBV21-1 is designated a pseudogene. The CDR3 is 16 residues long. CDR3 residues: CASSNLTGVAGNTIYF. The CDR3 DNA reads as TGTGCCAGCAGCAACCTGACAGGAGTCGCTGGAAACACCATATATTTT.

The chain is built from TRBV18 and TRBJ1-1; D is uncertain. The germline CDR1 and CDR2 sequences are KGHSH and LQKENI. The CDR3 runs 14 residues. V was shortened by 4 bases and J by 3 bases, with 12 bases between the two germline ends. CDR3 sequence reads: CASSQSSGDTEAFF. The CDR3, as DNA: TGTGCCAGCTCACAAAGTTCGGGAGACACTGAAGCTTTCTTT.

The V and J genes are TRBV30 and TRBJ1-4; D unclear. The V end was cut by 1 base, the J end by 8 bases, with 14 bases between. Looked up from germline, CDR1 is GTSNPN and CDR2 is SVGIG (reference sequence). CDR3 length equals 14 residues. The CDR3 DNA is TGTGCCTGGAGTGGTACTCAACTAGGGGAAAAACTGTTTTTT. This translates into CAWSGTQLGEKLFF.

This chain connects TRBV6-1 to TRBJ1-1; 7 bases line up with TRBD1. The germline V gene has CDR1 MNHNS and CDR2 SASEGT. Trimming cost V 2 bases and J 4 bases; bases outside gene matches: 10. The CDR3 is made up of 16 amino acids. DNA for the CDR3: TGTGCCAGCAGTGAAAACTCAGGGGGACTTACCACTGAAGCTTTCTTT. Translated: CASSENSGGLTTEAFF.

CDR3 region: CASSSQGLYGYTF. For the CDR3, the DNA is TGTGCCAGCAGCTCGCAGGGGCTCTATGGCTACACCTTC. V is TRBV7-9 and J is TRBJ1-2; D may be TRBD1 (6 bases). Germline CDR1 reads SEHNR; CDR2 reads FQNEAQ (reference sequence). Trimming removed 4 bases at V and 4 bases at J, with 10 bases between. The CDR3 has 13 residues.

This chain joins TRBV6-1 and TRBJ1-5, with D tentatively TRBD1 (6 bases). The V gene lost 11 bases and the J gene lost 5 bases, with 22 bases spanning the gap. The CDR3 covers 15 residues. Germline-derived CDR1 and CDR2 are MNHNS and SASEGT. CDR3 protein: CASLPIGQWDQPQHF. CDR3 nucleotide sequence: TGTGCCTCCCTGCCTATCGGACAGTGGGATCAGCCCCAGCATTTT.

The chain links TRBV18 to TRBJ2-5; D may be TRBD2 (5 bases). CDR3 length: 13 amino acids. V lost 3 bases, J lost 7 bases, and 12 bases lay in between. CDR1 and CDR2 from the germline V gene are KGHSH and LQKENI. CDR3 nucleotide sequence: TGTGCCAGCTCACCGGAGGTTGATGGGACCCAGTACTTC. Protein: CASSPEVDGTQYF.

The chain links TRBV29-1 to TRBJ2-7, with D possibly TRBD1 on 7 matching bases. Germline CDR1 reads SQVTM; CDR2 reads ANQGSEA. V was cut by 7 bases and J by 4 bases, with 17 bases left in between. The CDR3 is made up of 13 amino acids. CDR3 DNA: TGCAGCGGAATCAGACAGGGAGGTTACGAGCAGTACTTC. Translated, it gives CSGIRQGGYEQYF.

The J gene is TRBJ1-3, the V gene TRBV6-5; D unresolved. Germline V gene lookup returns CDR1 MNHEY and CDR2 SVGAGI. The V end lost 5 bases, the J end lost 4 bases, and 9 bases lay between the germline ends. The CDR3 runs to 13 residues. As DNA, the CDR3 is TGTGCCAGCAGTGCAGTTATGGGAAACACCATATATTTT. Encoded protein: CASSAVMGNTIYF.

The J gene is TRBJ1-5, the V gene TRBV2; D gene unclear. CDR3 size: 16 residues. V gave up 5 bases and J gave up 4 bases, with 18 bases separating them. Germline loops: CDR1 SNHLY, CDR2 FYNNEI. In DNA, the CDR3 is TGTGCCAGCAGTACCGTTGAGACACCGCTTAATCAGCCCCAGCATTTT. Translation gives CASSTVETPLNQPQHF.